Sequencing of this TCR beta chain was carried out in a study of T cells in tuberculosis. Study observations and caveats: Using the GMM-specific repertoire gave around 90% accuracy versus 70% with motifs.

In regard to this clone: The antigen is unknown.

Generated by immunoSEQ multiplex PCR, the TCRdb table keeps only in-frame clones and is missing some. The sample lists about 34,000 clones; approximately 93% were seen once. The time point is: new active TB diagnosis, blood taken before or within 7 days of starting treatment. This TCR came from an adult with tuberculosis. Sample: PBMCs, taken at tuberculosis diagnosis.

The CDR3, as DNA: TGCGCCAGCAGCTTGAACGGGGGAGGGCTACTCTACGAGCAGTACTTC. This codes for CASSLNGGGLLYEQYF. The gene calls are TRBV5-1 and TRBJ2-7; 7 nucleotides line up with TRBD2. With V trimmed by 1 base and J by 3 bases, 10 bases remained unmatched. Germline CDR1 reads SGHRS; CDR2 reads YFSETQ. The CDR3 extends over 16 amino acids.